By share of the sample, the clone carrying this T cell receptor (beta chain) is medium-sized. This entry belongs to a study of T cell repertoires in ileal Crohn's disease. Generated by immunoSEQ multiplex PCR, the TCRdb table keeps only in-frame clones and is missing some. Among some 17,000 clones listed, 60% to 85% were seen once. V lost 8 bases to trimming and J lost 0 bases, with 5 bases between them. Germline V gene data show CDR1 as MNHEY and CDR2 as SVGAGI. This CDR3 spans 13 amino acids. Time point noted: inflamed ileum from the surgical specimen. The V and J genes are TRBV6-5 and TRBJ1-6; D not resolved. Material for sequencing was ileal tissue. The sequence derives from an adult with Crohn's disease. Here the CDR3 reads CASGSSYNSPLHF. In DNA, the CDR3 is TGTGCCAGCGGGAGCTCCTATAATTCACCCCTCCACTTT.